This TCR beta chain was found in a study of cytomegalovirus exposure and HLA in healthy donors. Study-wide results and caveats: In a later analysis, V- and J-gene trimming of beta chains associated with a DCLRE1C missense variant, replicated independently. As was reported, the classifier diagnosed cytomegalovirus status with high specificity and sensitivity. CMV serostatus stood as the only immune exposure information on hand.

Of note for this clone: Its specificity is not known.

Both 60 Vbeta primers and 13 Jbeta primers went into the PCR. Clones were read by immunoSEQ multiplex PCR, and TCRdb kept only the in-frame ones, dropping some. The profile covers approximately 130,000 clones, with around 77% appearing a single time and about 1.3% taken by the ten largest. Sequenced: PBMCs. The sequence derives from a man aged 50 to 59 in good health and CMV-seronegative.

The CDR3 bases are TGTGCCAGCATGAAGGGACAGGGGGTCGAGCAGTACTTC. The encoded protein is CASMKGQGVEQYF. The chain has TRBV6-6 and TRBJ2-7; 11 nucleotides agree with TRBD1. CDR3 length equals 13 residues. V lost 7 bases, J lost 6 bases, and 5 bases stayed unmatched. Germline CDR1 reads MNHNY; CDR2 reads SVGAGI (reference sequence).